These 30 T cell receptor beta chains originate from one sample sequenced in a study of blood T cell repertoires in COVID-19. Generated by immunoSEQ multiplex PCR, the TCRdb table keeps only in-frame clones and is missing some. This sample carries 430,000 or so clones, approximately 90% of them seen once, and the ten largest clones take 0.7% to 0.85%. Source material: peripheral blood. These receptors were collected from a young man with COVID-19, enrolled during active disease.

This clone appeared once. The V call is TRBV10-1, the J call TRBJ1-1, with D unclear. This CDR3 region has 12 residues. CDR1 is WNHNN, CDR2 SYGVQD, per germline (reference sequence). Trimming removed 5 bases from V and 4 bases from J, with 8 bases in between. The CDR3 spells CASSHGSTEAFF. The CDR3, as DNA: TGCGCCAGCAGTCATGGCAGCACTGAAGCTTTCTTT.

The chain links TRBV5-8 to TRBJ2-7, with TRBD2 matching over 11 bases. CDR1 SGHTS and CDR2 YDEGEE come from the germline V gene. The length of the CDR3 is 18 residues. V shed 2 bases, J shed 3 bases, and the junction held 13 bases outside the gene matches. This CDR3 reads CASSFGGASGGSSYEQYF. Here the CDR3 DNA reads TGTGCCAGCAGCTTCGGTGGGGCTAGCGGGGGGTCAAGCTACGAGCAGTACTTC.

This clone was observed a single time. The rearrangement joins TRBV12-5 to TRBJ2-5; a possible D gene is TRBD1 (5 bases). Trimming stripped 2 bases from V and 1 base from J, with 11 bases between. This CDR3 spans 15 amino acids. CDR1 is LGHNT, CDR2 FRNRAP, per germline. In nucleotides, the CDR3 is TGTGCTAGTGGTTTGATTCAGGGTGGCCAAGAGACCCAGTACTTC. It translates to CASGLIQGGQETQYF.

The V call is TRBV15, the J call TRBJ2-1; 8 bases are a match to TRBD2. The junction had 7 bases not matched to a gene; V was cut back by 0 bases and J by 3 bases. CDR3 size: 17 residues. The germline CDR1 and CDR2 sequences are LNHNV and YYDKDF (reference sequence). The CDR3 coding sequence is TGTGCCACCAGCAGAGATCAACTAGCGGCCCTCTACAATGAGCAGTTCTTC. Translation gives CATSRDQLAALYNEQFF.

The chain carries TRBV4-1 and TRBJ2-2, with D possibly matching TRBD1 (6 bases). Germline-derived CDR1 and CDR2 are MGHRA and YSYEKL. Trimming shortened V by 1 base and J by 6 bases, and 15 bases separated the two germline ends. The CDR3 has 16 amino acids. The CDR3 sequence: CASSQVGTYRAGELFF. CDR3 DNA: TGCGCCAGCAGCCAAGTTGGGACATATAGGGCCGGGGAGCTGTTTTTT.

This chain connects TRBV5-6 to TRBJ2-5; TRBD2 matches 7 bases. The CDR3 sequence is 16 residues long. J was trimmed by 5 bases and V by 5 bases; bases with no gene match: 15. The germline V gene encodes CDR1 SGHDT and CDR2 YYEEEE. The CDR3 DNA reads TGTGCCAGCAGACAAACTAGCGCGGGACGGGGGGAGACCCAGTACTTC. This translates into CASRQTSAGRGETQYF. Complete variable domain (other parts from reference TRBV5-6 and TRBJ2-5): DAGVTQSPTHLIKTRGQQVTLRCSPKSGHDTVSWYQQALGQGPQFIFQYYEEEERQRGNFPDRFSGHQFPNYSSELNVNALLLGDSALYLCASRQTSAGRGETQYFGPGTRLLVL.

V and J are TRBV6-5 and TRBJ2-1, with 7 nucleotides matching TRBD2. Unmatched junction bases numbered 17, after V lost 6 bases and J lost 12 bases. The CDR3 covers 15 residues. Looked up from germline, CDR1 is MNHEY and CDR2 is SVGAGI. The CDR3 here is CASSPLARVLYGQFF. In DNA, the CDR3 is TGTGCCAGCAGCCCACTAGCGCGGGTTTTATACGGGCAGTTCTTC.

J is TRBJ2-3 and V is TRBV15; 8 bases are a match to TRBD2. Germline CDR1 is LNHNV and CDR2 is YYDKDF (reference sequence). Trimming cost V 1 base and J 5 bases; bases outside gene matches: 11. This CDR3 has 17 amino acids. CDR3 residues: CATSRVGSGGVVDTQYF. The CDR3 DNA follows: TGTGCCACCAGCAGAGTTGGGAGCGGGGGCGTGGTAGATACGCAGTATTTT.

The rearrangement uses TRBV27 and TRBJ1-1; 7 bases are a match to TRBD1. Germline V lookup: CDR1 MNHEY, CDR2 SMNVEV (reference sequence). The CDR3 length is 14 residues. The V gene end was trimmed by 4 bases and the J gene end by 1 base; junction bases not matched to a gene: 3. This CDR3 reads CASSYRGQNTEAFF. DNA for the CDR3: TGTGCCAGCAGTTACAGGGGCCAGAACACTGAAGCTTTCTTT.

This clone was counted between two and nine times. This chain uses TRBV6-5 with TRBJ1-5, with D possibly being TRBD1 (6 bases). With 7 bases removed from V and 6 bases from J, the gap between germline ends came to 13 bases. The CDR3 runs 13 residues. The germline V gene encodes CDR1 MNHEY and CDR2 SVGAGI. The CDR3 spells CASNRDVSQPQHF. In DNA, the CDR3 is TGTGCCAGCAACAGGGATGTGAGTCAGCCCCAGCATTTT.

This chain links TRBV14 with TRBJ1-1, with a weak D call TRBD1 (6 bases). With 2 bases removed from V and 5 bases from J, the gap between germline ends came to 12 bases. Germline V CDR1 and CDR2: SGHDN, FVKESK. The CDR3 has 14 amino acids. The CDR3 reads CASSQYIGQTEAFF. Written as DNA, the CDR3 is TGTGCCAGCAGCCAATATATCGGACAGACTGAAGCTTTCTTT.

This clone was observed a handful of times. The rearrangement joins TRBV5-6 to TRBJ1-3; the match to TRBD1 covers 8 bases. V shed 5 bases and J 0 bases; nucleotides not matched to a gene: 10. The CDR3 extends over 17 amino acids. The germline V gene has CDR1 SGHDT and CDR2 YYEEEE. CDR3 bases: TGTGCCAGCAGGGGAGGACAGGGCGCCTACTCTGGAAACACCATATATTTT. It specifies CASRGGQGAYSGNTIYF.

This chain connects TRBV2 to TRBJ2-5; no definite D call. The CDR3 is 15 residues long. V was shortened by 1 base and J by 1 base, with 10 bases between the two germline ends. Germline CDR1 is SNHLY and CDR2 is FYNNEI. This chain's CDR3 is CASSEGFSRQETQYF. The DNA of the CDR3 is TGTGCCAGCAGTGAAGGGTTCAGTCGCCAAGAGACCCAGTACTTC.

The chain links TRBV12-5 to TRBJ2-2, with TRBD2 identical over 12 bases. Germline V lookup: CDR1 LGHNT, CDR2 FRNRAP. The CDR3 is 18 residues long. Losses at the gene ends were 6 bases for V and 1 base for J; bases not matched to a gene: 9. For the CDR3, the DNA is TGTGCTAGTGGCCGGCCGACTAGCGGGGGACTGAACACCGGGGAGCTGTTTTTT. It codes for CASGRPTSGGLNTGELFF.

The chain carries TRBV24-1 and TRBJ1-2; 10 bases match TRBD1. Germline values: CDR1 KGHDR, CDR2 SFDVKD. The trim removed 2 bases at V and 3 bases at J, leaving 8 bases unmatched. The CDR3 is 17 residues long. This CDR3 is CATSDSPGTGAHYGYTF. The CDR3 nucleotides read TGTGCCACCAGTGATTCACCCGGGACAGGGGCTCACTATGGCTACACCTTC.

This clone was counted a single time. V gene TRBV5-8 combines with J gene TRBJ2-3; 10 bases align to TRBD1. This CDR3 region has 15 residues. Per the germline V gene, CDR1 is SGHTS and CDR2 is YDEGEE. V was clipped by 2 bases and J by 1 base; unmatched bases: 1. The CDR3 region is CASSLGTGGTDTQYF. In DNA form, the CDR3 reads TGTGCCAGCAGCTTAGGGACAGGGGGCACAGATACGCAGTATTTT.

CDR3 sequence: CASSSLGGVYGYTF. In DNA form, the CDR3 reads TGTGCCAGCAGCTCCCTCGGGGGTGTGTATGGCTACACCTTC. This chain links TRBV5-4 with TRBJ1-2; a weak D match, TRBD1 (5 bases). The CDR3 length is 14 residues. The germline V gene encodes CDR1 SGHNT and CDR2 YYREEE (reference sequence). V gave up 3 bases and J gave up 5 bases, with 14 bases separating them.

The chain joins TRBV6-6 to TRBJ2-2, with 9 nucleotides matching TRBD1. CDR1 MNHNY and CDR2 SVGAGI come from the germline V gene (reference sequence). J gave up 1 base and V 6 bases, and 18 bases lay outside the gene matches. The length of the CDR3 is 20 residues. The CDR3 nucleotides read TGTGCCAGCAGCCGATACTACGGGACAGGGATCCCATTGAACACCGGGGAGCTGTTTTTT. This encodes CASSRYYGTGIPLNTGELFF.

This clone showed up just a few times. The V and J genes are TRBV7-9 and TRBJ2-2, with 8 bases aligning to TRBD1. With 5 bases clipped from V and 4 bases from J, the junction kept 6 bases outside the gene matches. There are 15 residues in the CDR3. Germline V lookup: CDR1 SEHNR, CDR2 FQNEAQ (reference sequence). The CDR3 region has the DNA TGTGCCAGCAGCCAAGGACAGGGCGGCACCGGGGAGCTGTTTTTT. Encoded protein: CASSQGQGGTGELFF.

This chain uses TRBV5-6 with TRBJ1-5; tentatively, D is TRBD1 (5 bases). This CDR3 is built from 14 residues. Trimming removed 0 bases at V and 6 bases at J, with 10 bases between. The germline V gene has CDR1 SGHDT and CDR2 YYEEEE. CDR3 amino acids: CASSLAQGGQPQHF. The CDR3 nucleotides are TGTGCCAGCAGCTTGGCCCAGGGCGGTCAGCCCCAGCATTTT.

The rearrangement joins TRBV5-1 to TRBJ1-1, with 10 bases aligning to TRBD1. The junction had 6 bases not matched to a gene; V was cut back by 3 bases and J by 4 bases. This CDR3 is 15 amino acids long. Germline values: CDR1 SGHRS, CDR2 YFSETQ. The CDR3 loop is CASSSRTGGGTEAFF. The CDR3 DNA follows: TGCGCCAGCAGCTCCCGGACAGGGGGAGGCACTGAAGCTTTCTTT.

J is TRBJ1-3 and V is TRBV4-1; D call uncertain. Germline V gives CDR1 MGHRA, CDR2 YSYEKL. CDR3 length: 16 amino acids. Trimming stripped 0 bases from V and 2 bases from J, with 11 bases between. DNA for the CDR3: TGCGCCAGCAGCCAAGATAACCGGGAACCTGGAAACACCATATATTTT. The encoded protein is CASSQDNREPGNTIYF.

The V call is TRBV2, the J call TRBJ2-2, with D unclear. Trimming left V 8 bases short and J 2 bases short, with 9 bases between. The CDR3 contains 13 residues. Germline CDR1 is SNHLY and CDR2 is FYNNEI. Here the CDR3 reads CASSMSNTGELFF. The CDR3, as DNA: TGTGCCAGCTCGATGAGTAACACCGGGGAGCTGTTTTTT.

The rearrangement joins TRBV12-5 to TRBJ2-5, with 9 bases identical to TRBD2. The CDR3 sequence is 16 residues long. After removal of 4 bases from V and 5 bases from J, the junction contained 11 bases not matched to a gene. Germline-derived CDR1 and CDR2 are LGHNT and FRNRAP. Written as DNA, the CDR3 is TGTGCTAGTGGTTGCCTCTGGCGGGAGGGTTGCGAGACCCAGTACTTC. Its protein product is CASGCLWREGCETQYF.

This clone was seen only once. The gene calls are TRBV9 and TRBJ1-2; possible D gene TRBD1, 6 bases. CDR1 is SGDLS and CDR2 is YYNGEE in the germline V gene. V was cut by 4 bases and J by 8 bases, with 21 bases left in between. The CDR3 totals 15 residues. The CDR3 DNA sequence: TGTGCCAGCAGCCCTCGCGACAGGACGTATGGGGGCTACACCTTC. This translates into CASSPRDRTYGGYTF.

This chain connects TRBV6-2 or TRBV6-3 to TRBJ1-2; 8 positions match TRBD1. CDR3 length: 14 residues. From germline, CDR1 is MNHEY and CDR2 SVGEGT. J gave up 5 bases and V 5 bases, and 7 bases lay outside the gene matches. Written as DNA, the CDR3 is TGTGCCAGCAGTAACACTGGACAGGGATATGGCTACACCTTC. This translates into CASSNTGQGYGYTF.

In DNA, the CDR3 is TGTGCCAGCAGTTTGGACAGTCGCAATCAGCCCCAGCATTTT. This sequence encodes CASSLDSRNQPQHF. V gene TRBV28 combines with J gene TRBJ1-5; perhaps TRBD1 as D (6 bases). The germline gives CDR1 MDHEN, CDR2 SYDVKM. The V end lost 3 bases, the J end lost 2 bases, and 8 bases lay between the germline ends. The CDR3 totals 14 residues.

The chain combines TRBV18 with TRBJ2-5, with 9 nucleotides matching TRBD1. Trimming cost V 0 bases and J 5 bases; bases outside gene matches: 4. Germline lookup yields CDR1 KGHSH and CDR2 LQKENI. This CDR3 comprises 15 residues. The CDR3 is CASSPPGQGDETQYF. As DNA, the CDR3 is TGTGCCAGCTCACCACCGGGACAGGGAGACGAGACCCAGTACTTC.

A single count supports this clone. The chain recombines TRBV30 with TRBJ1-5; D gene ambiguous. Germline V CDR1 and CDR2: GTSNPN, SVGIG (reference sequence). With 1 base removed from V and 0 bases from J, the gap between germline ends came to 10 bases. This CDR3 spans 15 amino acids. CDR3 in amino acids: CAWSAPRGSNQPQHF. As DNA, the CDR3 is TGTGCCTGGAGTGCCCCCCGGGGTAGCAATCAGCCCCAGCATTTT. Full variable domain (rest looked up from reference TRBV30 and TRBJ1-5): SQTIHQWPATLVQPVGSPLSLECTVEGTSNPNLYWYRQAAGRGLQLLFYSVGIGQISSEVPQNLSASRPQDRQFILSSKKLLLSDSGFYLCAWSAPRGSNQPQHFGDGTRLSIL.

The rearrangement uses TRBV5-1 and TRBJ1-1; D possibly corresponds to TRBD1 (5 bases). Trimming pared 0 bases from V and 4 bases from J, leaving 13 bases between. This CDR3 region has 15 residues. From germline, CDR1 is SGHRS and CDR2 YFSETQ. The CDR3 sequence: CASSLAEGTPTEAFF. CDR3 sequence (DNA): TGCGCCAGCAGCTTGGCCGAAGGGACTCCCACTGAAGCTTTCTTT.